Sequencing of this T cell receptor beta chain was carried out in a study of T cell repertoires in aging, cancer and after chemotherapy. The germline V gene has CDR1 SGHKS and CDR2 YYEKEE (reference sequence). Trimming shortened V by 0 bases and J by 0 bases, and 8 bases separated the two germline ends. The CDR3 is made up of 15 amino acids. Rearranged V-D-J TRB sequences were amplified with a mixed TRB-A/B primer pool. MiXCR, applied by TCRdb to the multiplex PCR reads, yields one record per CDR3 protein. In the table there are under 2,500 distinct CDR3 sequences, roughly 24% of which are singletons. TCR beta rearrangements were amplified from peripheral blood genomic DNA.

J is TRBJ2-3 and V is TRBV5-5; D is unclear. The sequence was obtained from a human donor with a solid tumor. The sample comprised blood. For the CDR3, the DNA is TGTGCCAGCAGCTTGGGACCAACTAGCACAGATACGCAGTATTTT. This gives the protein CASSLGPTSTDTQYF.